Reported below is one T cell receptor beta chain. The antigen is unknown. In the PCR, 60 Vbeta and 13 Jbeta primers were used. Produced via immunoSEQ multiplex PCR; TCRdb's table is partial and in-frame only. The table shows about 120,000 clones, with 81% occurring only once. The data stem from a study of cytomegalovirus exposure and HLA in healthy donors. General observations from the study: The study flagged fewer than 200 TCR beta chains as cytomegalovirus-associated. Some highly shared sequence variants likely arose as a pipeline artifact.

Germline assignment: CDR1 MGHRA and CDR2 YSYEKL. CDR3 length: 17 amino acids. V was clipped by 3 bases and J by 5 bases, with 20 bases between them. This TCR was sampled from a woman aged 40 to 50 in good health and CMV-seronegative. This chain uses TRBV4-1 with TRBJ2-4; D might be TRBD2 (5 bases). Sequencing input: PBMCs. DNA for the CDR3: TGCGCCAGCAGCCATCCTGAGGGCCGCCTAGTCGAAAACATTCAGTACTTC. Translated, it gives CASSHPEGRLVENIQYF.